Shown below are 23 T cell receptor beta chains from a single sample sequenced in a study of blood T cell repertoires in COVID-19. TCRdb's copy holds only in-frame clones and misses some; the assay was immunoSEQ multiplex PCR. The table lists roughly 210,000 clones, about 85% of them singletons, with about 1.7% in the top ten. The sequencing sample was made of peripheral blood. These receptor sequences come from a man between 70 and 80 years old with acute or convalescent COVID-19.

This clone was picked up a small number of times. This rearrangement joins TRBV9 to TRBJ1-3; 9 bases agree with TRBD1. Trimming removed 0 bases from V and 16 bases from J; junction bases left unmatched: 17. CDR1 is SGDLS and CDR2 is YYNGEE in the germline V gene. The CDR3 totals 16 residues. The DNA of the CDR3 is TGTGCCAGCAGCGTAGGCGGGACAGGGAGGAGCACGGTTGTTTATTTT. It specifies CASSVGGTGRSTVVYF.

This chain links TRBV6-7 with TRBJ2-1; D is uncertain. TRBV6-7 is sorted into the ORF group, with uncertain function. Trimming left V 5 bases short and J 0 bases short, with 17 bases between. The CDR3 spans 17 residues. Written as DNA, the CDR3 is TGTGCCAGCAGTCACCCTAGATCTCCGAGCTCCTACAATGAGCAGTTCTTC. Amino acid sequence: CASSHPRSPSSYNEQFF.

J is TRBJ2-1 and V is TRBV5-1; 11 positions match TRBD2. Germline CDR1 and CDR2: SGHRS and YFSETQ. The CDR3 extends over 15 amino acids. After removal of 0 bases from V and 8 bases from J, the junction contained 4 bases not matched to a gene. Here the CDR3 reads CASSLELAGEDEQFF. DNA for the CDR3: TGCGCCAGCAGCTTGGAACTAGCGGGAGAGGATGAGCAGTTCTTC.

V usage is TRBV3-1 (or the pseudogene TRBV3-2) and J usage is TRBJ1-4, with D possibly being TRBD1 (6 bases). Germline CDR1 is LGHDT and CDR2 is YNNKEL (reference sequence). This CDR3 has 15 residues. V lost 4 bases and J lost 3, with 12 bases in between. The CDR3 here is CASSPRGRANEKLFF. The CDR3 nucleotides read TGTGCCAGCAGCCCGAGGGGGAGGGCTAATGAAAAACTGTTTTTT.

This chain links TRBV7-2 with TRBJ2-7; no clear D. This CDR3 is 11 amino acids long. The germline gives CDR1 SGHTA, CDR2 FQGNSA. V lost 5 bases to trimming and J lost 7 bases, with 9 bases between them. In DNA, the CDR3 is TGTGCCAGCAGCCAGCAGGTTGAGCAGTACTTC. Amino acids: CASSQQVEQYF. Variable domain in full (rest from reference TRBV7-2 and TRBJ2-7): GAGVSQSPSNKVTEKGKDVELRCDPISGHTALYWYRQSLGQGLEFLIYFQGNSAPDKSGLPSDRFSAERTGGSVSTLTIQRTQQEDSAVYLCASSQQVEQYFGPGTRLTVT.

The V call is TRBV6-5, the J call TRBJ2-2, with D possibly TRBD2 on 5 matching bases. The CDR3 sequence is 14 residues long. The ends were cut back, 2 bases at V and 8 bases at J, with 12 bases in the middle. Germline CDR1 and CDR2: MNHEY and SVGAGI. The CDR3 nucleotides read TGTGCCAGCAGTTACGAGGGATTGAGGGGGGAGCTGTTTTTT. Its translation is CASSYEGLRGELFF.

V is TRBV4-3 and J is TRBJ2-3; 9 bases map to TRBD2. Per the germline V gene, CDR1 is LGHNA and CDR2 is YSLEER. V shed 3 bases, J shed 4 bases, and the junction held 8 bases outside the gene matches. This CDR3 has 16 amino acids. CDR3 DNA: TGCGCCAGCAGCCAGGGGGTAGCGGGAGTCGCAGATACGCAGTATTTT. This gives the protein CASSQGVAGVADTQYF.

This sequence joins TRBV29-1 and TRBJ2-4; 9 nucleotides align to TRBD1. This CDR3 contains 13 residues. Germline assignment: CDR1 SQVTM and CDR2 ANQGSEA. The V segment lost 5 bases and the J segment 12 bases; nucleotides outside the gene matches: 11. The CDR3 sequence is CSVLGQGSPYQYF. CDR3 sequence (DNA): TGCAGCGTTTTGGGACAGGGTTCACCCTATCAGTACTTC.

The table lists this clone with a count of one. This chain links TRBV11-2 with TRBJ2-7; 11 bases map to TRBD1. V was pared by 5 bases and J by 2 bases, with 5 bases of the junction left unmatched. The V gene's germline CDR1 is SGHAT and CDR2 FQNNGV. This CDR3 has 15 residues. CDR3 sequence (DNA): TGTGCCAGCAGCCGAGGGGGACAGGGGGCCTACGAGCAGTACTTC. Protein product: CASSRGGQGAYEQYF. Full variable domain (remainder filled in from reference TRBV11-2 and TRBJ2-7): EAGVAQSPRYKIIEKRQSVAFWCNPISGHATLYWYQQILGQGPKLLIQFQNNGVVDDSQLPKDRFSAERLKGVDSTLKIQPAKLEDSAVYLCASSRGGQGAYEQYFGPGTRLTVT.

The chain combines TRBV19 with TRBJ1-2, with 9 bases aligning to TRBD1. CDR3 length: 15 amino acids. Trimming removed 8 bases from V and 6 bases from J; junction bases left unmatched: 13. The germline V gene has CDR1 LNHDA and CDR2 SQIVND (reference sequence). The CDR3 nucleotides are TGTGCCAGTTCGGGACAGGGTTTCGGGGTAGATGGCTACACCTTC. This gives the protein CASSGQGFGVDGYTF. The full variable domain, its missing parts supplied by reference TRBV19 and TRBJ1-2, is DGGITQSPKYLFRKEGQNVTLSCEQNLNHDAMYWYRQDPGQGLRLIYYSQIVNDFQKGDIAEGYSVSREKKESFPLTVTSAQKNPTAFYLCASSGQGFGVDGYTFGSGTRLTVV.

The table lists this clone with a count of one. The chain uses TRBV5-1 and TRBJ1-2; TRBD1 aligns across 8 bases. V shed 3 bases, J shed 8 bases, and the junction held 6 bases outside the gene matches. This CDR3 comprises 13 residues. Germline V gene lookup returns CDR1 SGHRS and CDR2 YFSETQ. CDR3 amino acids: CASSSDRARGYTF. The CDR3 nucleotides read TGCGCCAGCAGCTCGGACAGGGCTAGGGGCTACACCTTC.

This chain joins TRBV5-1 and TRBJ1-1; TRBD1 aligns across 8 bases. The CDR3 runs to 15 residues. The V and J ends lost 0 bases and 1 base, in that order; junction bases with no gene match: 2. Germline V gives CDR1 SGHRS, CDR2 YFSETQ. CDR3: CASSLADRANTEAFF. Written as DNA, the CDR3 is TGCGCCAGCAGCTTGGCGGACAGGGCGAACACTGAAGCTTTCTTT. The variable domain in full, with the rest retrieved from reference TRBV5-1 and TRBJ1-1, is KAGVTQTPRYLIKTRGQQVTLSCSPISGHRSVSWYQQTPGQGLQFLFEYFSETQRNKGNFPGRFSGRQFSNSRSEMNVSTLELGDSALYLCASSLADRANTEAFFGQGTRLTVV.

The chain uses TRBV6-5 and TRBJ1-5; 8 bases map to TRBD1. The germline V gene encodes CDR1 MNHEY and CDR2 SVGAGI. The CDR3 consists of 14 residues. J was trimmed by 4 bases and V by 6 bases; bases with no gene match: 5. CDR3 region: CASRLTGENQPQHF. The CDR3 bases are TGTGCCAGCAGGCTGACAGGGGAAAATCAGCCCCAGCATTTT.

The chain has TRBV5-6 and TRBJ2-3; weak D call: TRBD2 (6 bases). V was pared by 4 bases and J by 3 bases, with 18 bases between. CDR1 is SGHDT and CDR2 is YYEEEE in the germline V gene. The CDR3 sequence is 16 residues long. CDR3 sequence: CASSLRREWGTDTQYF. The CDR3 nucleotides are TGTGCCAGCAGCCTGAGGAGGGAGTGGGGTACAGATACGCAGTATTTT.

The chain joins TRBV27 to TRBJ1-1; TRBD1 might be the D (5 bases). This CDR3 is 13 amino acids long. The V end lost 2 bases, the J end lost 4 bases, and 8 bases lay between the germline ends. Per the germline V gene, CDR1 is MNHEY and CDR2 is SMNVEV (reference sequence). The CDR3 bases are TGTGCCAGCAGTTTACAGGGTTTCACTGAAGCTTTCTTT. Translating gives CASSLQGFTEAFF.

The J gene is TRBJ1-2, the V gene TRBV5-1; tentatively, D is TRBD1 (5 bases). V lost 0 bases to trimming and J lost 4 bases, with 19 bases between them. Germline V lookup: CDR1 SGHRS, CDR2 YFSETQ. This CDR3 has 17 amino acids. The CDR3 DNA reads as TGCGCCAGCAGCTTGGCCTCGGGCCTAAGACAGATCTATGGCTACACCTTC. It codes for CASSLASGLRQIYGYTF.

CDR3 region: CASFGYSSGNTIYF. In DNA form, the CDR3 reads TGTGCCAGCTTCGGTTACTCCTCTGGAAACACCATATATTTT. The genes are TRBV6-5 and TRBJ1-3; D gene unclear. CDR1 is MNHEY, CDR2 SVGAGI, per germline. V was shortened by 8 bases and J by 0 bases, with 11 bases between the two germline ends. The length of the CDR3 is 14 residues.

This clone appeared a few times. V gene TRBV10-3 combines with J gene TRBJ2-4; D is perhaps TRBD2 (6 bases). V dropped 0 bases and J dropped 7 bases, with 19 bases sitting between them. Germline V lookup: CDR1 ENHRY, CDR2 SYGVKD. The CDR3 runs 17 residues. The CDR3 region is CAISESGGKGKGNIQYF. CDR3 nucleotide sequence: TGTGCCATCAGTGAGTCGGGGGGAAAAGGGAAGGGTAACATTCAGTACTTC.

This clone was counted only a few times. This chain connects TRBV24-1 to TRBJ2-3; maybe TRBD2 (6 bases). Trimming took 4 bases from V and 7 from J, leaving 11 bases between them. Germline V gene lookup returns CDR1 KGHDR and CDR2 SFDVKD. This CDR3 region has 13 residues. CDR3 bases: TGTGCCACCAGTGACCGGACTACGTATACGCAGTATTTT. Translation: CATSDRTTYTQYF.

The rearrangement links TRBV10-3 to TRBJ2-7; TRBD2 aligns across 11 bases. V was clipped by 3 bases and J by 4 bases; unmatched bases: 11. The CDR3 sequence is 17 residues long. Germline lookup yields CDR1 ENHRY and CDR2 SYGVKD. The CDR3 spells CAISDPGGSGRAYEQYF. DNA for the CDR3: TGTGCCATCAGTGACCCTGGAGGTAGCGGGAGGGCTTACGAGCAGTACTTC.

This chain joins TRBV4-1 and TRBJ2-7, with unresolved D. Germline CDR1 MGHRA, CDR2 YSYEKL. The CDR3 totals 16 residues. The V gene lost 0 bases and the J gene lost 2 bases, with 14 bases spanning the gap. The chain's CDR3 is CASSQDPPPAAYEQYF. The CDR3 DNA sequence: TGCGCCAGCAGCCAAGATCCTCCCCCGGCGGCCTACGAGCAGTACTTC.

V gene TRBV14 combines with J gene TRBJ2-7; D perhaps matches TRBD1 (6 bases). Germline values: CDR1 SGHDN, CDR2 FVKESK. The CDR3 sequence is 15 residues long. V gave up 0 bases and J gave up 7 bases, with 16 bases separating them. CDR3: CASSQDKGGALEQYF. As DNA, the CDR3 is TGTGCCAGCAGCCAAGATAAAGGGGGAGCTTTGGAGCAGTACTTC.

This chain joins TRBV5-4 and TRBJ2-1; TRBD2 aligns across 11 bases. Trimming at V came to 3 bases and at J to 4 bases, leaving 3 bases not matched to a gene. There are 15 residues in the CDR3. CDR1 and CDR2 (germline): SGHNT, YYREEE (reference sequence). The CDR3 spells CASSWGLAEYNEQFF. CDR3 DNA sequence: TGTGCCAGCAGCTGGGGACTAGCGGAATACAATGAGCAGTTCTTC.